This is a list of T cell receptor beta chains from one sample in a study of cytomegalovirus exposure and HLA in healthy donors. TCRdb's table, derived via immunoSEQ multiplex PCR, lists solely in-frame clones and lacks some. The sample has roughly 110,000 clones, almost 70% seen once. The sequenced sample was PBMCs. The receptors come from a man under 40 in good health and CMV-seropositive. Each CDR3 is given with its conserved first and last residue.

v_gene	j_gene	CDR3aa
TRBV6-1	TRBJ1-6	CASLRVYNSPLHF
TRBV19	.	CASSMAASGGAYEQYF
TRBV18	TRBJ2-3	CASSPGFPGQGVKIPLGTQYF
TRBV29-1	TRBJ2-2	CSVRRAPPNTGELFF
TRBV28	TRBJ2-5	CASRTTGVETQYF
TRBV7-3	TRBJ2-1	CASSLTVVDEQFF
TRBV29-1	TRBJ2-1	CSVEEQRANEQFF
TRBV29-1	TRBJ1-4	CSVLGLGGEKLFF
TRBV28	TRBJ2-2	CASSPGGSALNTGELFF
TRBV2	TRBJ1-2	CASSEGFKGASYTF
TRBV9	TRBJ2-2	CASSVGDTANTGELFF
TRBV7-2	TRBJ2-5	CASSPSETQYF
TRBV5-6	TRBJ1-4	CASSLLSQALNEKLFF
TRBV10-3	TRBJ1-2	CAISGDRDRLYGYTF
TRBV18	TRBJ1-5	CASSQNDRGDGNQPQHF
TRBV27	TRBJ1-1	CASSLGQGELNTEAFF
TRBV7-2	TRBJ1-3	CASSRDYSGNTIYF
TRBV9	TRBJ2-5	CASSATGVLGETQYF
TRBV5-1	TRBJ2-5	CASSLPPSTGDETQYF
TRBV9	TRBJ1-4	CASSATSATNEKLFF
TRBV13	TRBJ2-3	CASSLGTSGGATDTQYF
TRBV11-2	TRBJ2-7	CASSFHSTGAPSVQYF
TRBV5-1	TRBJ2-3	CASSIDSSTDTQYF
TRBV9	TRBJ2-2	CASSVVGTGGTGELFF
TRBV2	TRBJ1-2	CASRRTGDGYTF
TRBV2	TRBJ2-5	CASSGQAQETQYF
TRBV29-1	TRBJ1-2	CSVDLAGGGGYTF
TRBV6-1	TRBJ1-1	CASSELELRAFF
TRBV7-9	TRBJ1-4	CASSVRQGGTNEKLFF
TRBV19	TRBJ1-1	CASSIYRVNTEAFF
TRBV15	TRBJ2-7	CATSRDVGAGEQYF
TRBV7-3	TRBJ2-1	CASSSEPLVNEQFF
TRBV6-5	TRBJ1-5	CASRTGGVRDQPQHF
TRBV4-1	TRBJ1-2	CASSQLFSGVGYTF
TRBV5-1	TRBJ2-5	CASSLTSGRLETQYF
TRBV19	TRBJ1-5	CASSPGHQGGNQPQHF
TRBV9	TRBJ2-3	CASSVAIAGTSTDTQYF
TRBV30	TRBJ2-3	CALDADNKAGGPGADTQYF
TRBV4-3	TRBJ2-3	CASSQDHGRVGTDTQYF
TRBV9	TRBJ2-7	CASSVATGTSYEQYF
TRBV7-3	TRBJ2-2	CASSISRDSNTGELFF
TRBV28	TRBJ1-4	CASTLLQGRNEKLFF
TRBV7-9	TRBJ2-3	CASSRYEARGGLTDTQYF
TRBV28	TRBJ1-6	CASSPSVGRGSPLHF
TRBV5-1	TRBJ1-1	CASREGAEGYAFF